This entry is about one TCR beta chain. Per germline, CDR1 SGHRS and CDR2 YFSETQ. This CDR3 comprises 14 residues. The V gene lost 2 bases and the J gene lost 2 bases, with 8 bases spanning the gap. Produced via immunoSEQ multiplex PCR; TCRdb's table is partial and in-frame only. The sample comprises 85,000 to 90,000 clones, approximately 81% of which are singletons, and 2.1% rests with the top ten. The source of the sample is a study of control samples from healthy donors and cancer patients. The receptor's source is a woman aged 40 to 50 in good health. The chain combines TRBV5-1 with TRBJ2-1, with no clear D. The sequenced material came from blood. CDR3 residues: CASSLGQTYNEQFF. The CDR3 DNA reads TGCGCCAGCAGCTTAGGGCAGACCTACAATGAGCAGTTCTTC.